This T cell receptor (beta chain) was captured in a study of blood T cells in healthy people across ages. Germline assignment: CDR1 SGDLS and CDR2 YYNGEE. The length of the CDR3 is 14 residues. The V end lost 0 bases, the J end lost 2 bases, and 8 bases lay between the germline ends. Next came a second PCR, run for about 6 to 12 cycles, which used a sample-barcoded 5' primer along with a J-beta primer mix. TCRdb reprocessed the 5' RACE reads via MiXCR and lists one record per CDR3 protein. Of about a million distinct CDR3 sequences in the sample, roughly 52% were seen once. Study outcomes and limitations: Diversity figures based on one million T cells were deemed too low.

Total RNA extracted from each sample amounted to at least 5.5 micrograms. This clonotype was seen only a few times. The antigen is not known. The sample was blood. The receptor was derived from a man younger than 40 in good health. V is TRBV9 and J is TRBJ2-5; D is ambiguous. The CDR3 region is CASSVEGLQETQYF. The DNA for the CDR3 is TGTGCCAGCAGCGTAGAGGGTTTGCAAGAGACCCAGTACTTC.